This TCR beta chain was identified during a study of blood T cell repertoires in COVID-19. Study background: The analysed material was cDNA or gDNA that came from T cells, B-cell-depleted T cells, or PBMCs.

The germline CDR1 and CDR2 sequences are MDHEN and SYDVKM. This CDR3 has 15 residues. The V and J ends lost 1 base and 4 bases, in that order; junction bases with no gene match: 7. Original data processing: The authors estimated nucleated cell counts from reference gene primer amplification. Some clones are missing from TCRdb's copy, which holds only in-frame ones; the method was immunoSEQ multiplex PCR. From that table come the V and J calls and clone size; the DNA was used to work out D and trimming. This table has about 180,000 clones, about 85% appearing once. The origin of this receptor is a woman aged 30 to 39 with active or convalescent COVID-19. Material for sequencing was peripheral blood. The genes are TRBV28 and TRBJ2-7; 7 nucleotides line up with TRBD1. CDR3: CASSLLRDSVYEQYF. CDR3 nucleotides: TGTGCCAGCAGTTTATTGAGGGACAGCGTATACGAGCAGTACTTC.